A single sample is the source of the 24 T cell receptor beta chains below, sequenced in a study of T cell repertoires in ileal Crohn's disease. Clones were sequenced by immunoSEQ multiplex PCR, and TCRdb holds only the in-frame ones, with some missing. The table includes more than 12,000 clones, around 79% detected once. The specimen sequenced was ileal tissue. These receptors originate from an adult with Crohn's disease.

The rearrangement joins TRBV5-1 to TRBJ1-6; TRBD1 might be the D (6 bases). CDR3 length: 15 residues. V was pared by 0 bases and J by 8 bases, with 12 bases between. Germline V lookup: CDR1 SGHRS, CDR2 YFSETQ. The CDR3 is CASSLEGQPYSPLHF. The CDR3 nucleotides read TGCGCCAGCAGCTTGGAGGGACAACCCTATTCACCCCTCCACTTT.

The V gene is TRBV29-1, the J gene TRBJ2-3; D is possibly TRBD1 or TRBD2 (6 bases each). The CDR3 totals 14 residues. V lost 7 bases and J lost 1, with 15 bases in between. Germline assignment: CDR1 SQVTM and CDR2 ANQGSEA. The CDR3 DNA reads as TGCAGCGCTGAGGGGGGTCGGGGCACAGATACGCAGTATTTT. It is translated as CSAEGGRGTDTQYF.

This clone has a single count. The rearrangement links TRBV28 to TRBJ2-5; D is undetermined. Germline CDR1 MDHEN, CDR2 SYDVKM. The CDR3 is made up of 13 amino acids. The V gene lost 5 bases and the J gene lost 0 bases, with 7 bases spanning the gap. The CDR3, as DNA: TGTGCCAGCAGTATCCCTCACCAAGAGACCCAGTACTTC. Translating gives CASSIPHQETQYF.

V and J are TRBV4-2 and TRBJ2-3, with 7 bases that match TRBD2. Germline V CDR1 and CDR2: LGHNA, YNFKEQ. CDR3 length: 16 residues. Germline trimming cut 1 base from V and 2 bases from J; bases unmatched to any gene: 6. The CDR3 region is CASSQGPGGDTDTQYF. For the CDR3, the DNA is TGTGCCAGCAGCCAAGGTCCGGGGGGTGACACAGATACGCAGTATTTT.

The CDR3 here is CASSYSMNTEAFF. The CDR3 nucleotides read TGTGCCAGCAGCTACTCCATGAACACTGAAGCTTTCTTT. The chain has TRBV7-2 and TRBJ1-1; D not resolved. This CDR3 is 13 amino acids long. V was trimmed by 4 bases and J by 0 bases, leaving 6 bases between them. Looked up from germline, CDR1 is SGHTA and CDR2 is FQGNSA.

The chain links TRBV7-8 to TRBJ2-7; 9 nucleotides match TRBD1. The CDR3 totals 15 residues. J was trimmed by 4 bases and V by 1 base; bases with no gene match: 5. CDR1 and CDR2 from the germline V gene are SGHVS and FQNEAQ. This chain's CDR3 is CASSLGDRVGYEQYF. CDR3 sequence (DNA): TGTGCCAGCAGCTTAGGGGACAGGGTCGGTTACGAGCAGTACTTC. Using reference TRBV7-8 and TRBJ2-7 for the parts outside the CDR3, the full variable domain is GAGVSQSPRYKVAKRGQDVALRCDPISGHVSLFWYQQALGQGPEFLTYFQNEAQLDKSGLPSDRFFAERPEGSVSTLKIQRTQQEDSAVYLCASSLGDRVGYEQYFGPGTRLTVT.

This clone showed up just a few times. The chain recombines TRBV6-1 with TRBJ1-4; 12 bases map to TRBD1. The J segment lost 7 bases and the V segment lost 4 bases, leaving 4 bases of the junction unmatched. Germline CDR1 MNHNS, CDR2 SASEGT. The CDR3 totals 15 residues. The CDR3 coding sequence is TGTGCCAGCAGTGCGGGGACAGGGGGCCCTGAAAAACTGTTTTTT. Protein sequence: CASSAGTGGPEKLFF.

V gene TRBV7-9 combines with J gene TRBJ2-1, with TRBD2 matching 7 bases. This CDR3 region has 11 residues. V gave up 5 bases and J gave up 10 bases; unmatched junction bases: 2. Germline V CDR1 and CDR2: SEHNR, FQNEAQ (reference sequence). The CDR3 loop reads CASSEAGEQFF. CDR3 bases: TGTGCCAGCAGCGAAGCGGGGGAGCAGTTCTTC.

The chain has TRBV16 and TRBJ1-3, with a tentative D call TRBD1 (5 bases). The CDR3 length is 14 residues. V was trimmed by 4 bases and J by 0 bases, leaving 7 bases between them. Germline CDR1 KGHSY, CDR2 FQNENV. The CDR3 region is CASSPQGSGNTIYF. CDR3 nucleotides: TGTGCCAGCAGCCCGCAGGGCTCTGGAAACACCATATATTTT.

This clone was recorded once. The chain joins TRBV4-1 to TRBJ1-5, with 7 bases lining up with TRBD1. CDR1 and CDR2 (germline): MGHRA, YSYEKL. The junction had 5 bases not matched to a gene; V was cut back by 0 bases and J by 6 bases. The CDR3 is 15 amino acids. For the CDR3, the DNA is TGCGCCAGCAGCCAAGAGGTAAGGGGGCCTCAGCCCCAGCATTTT. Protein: CASSQEVRGPQPQHF.

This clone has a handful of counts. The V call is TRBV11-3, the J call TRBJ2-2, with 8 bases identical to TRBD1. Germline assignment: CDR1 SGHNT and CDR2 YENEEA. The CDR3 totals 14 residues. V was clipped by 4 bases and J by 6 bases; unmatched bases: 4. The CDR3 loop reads CASSSSDRAGELFF. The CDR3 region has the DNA TGTGCCAGCAGCTCCTCGGACAGGGCCGGGGAGCTGTTTTTT.

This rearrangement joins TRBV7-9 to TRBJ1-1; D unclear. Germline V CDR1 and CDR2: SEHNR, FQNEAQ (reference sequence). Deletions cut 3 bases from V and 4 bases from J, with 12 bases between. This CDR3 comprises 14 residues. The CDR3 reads CASSLGLWVTEAFF. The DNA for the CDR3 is TGTGCCAGCAGCTTGGGCCTGTGGGTCACTGAAGCTTTCTTT.

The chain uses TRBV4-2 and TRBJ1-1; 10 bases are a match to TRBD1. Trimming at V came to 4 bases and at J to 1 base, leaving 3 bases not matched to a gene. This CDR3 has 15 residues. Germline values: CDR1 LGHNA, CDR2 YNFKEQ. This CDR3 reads CASSPRDRGNTEAFF. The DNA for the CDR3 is TGTGCCAGCAGCCCTCGGGACAGGGGGAACACTGAAGCTTTCTTT.

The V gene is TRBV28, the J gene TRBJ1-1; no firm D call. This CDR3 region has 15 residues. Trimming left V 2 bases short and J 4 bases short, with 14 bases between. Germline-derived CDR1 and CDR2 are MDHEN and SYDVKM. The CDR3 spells CASSLRAGQLTEAFF. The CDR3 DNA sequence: TGTGCCAGCAGTTTACGGGCGGGTCAGCTCACTGAAGCTTTCTTT.

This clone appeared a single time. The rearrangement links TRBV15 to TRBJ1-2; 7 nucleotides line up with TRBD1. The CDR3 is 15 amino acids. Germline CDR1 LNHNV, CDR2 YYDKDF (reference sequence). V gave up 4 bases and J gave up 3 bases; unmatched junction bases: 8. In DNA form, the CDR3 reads TGTGCCACCAGCAAAAGAAGAGGGACAGACTATGGCTACACCTTC. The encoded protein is CATSKRRGTDYGYTF.

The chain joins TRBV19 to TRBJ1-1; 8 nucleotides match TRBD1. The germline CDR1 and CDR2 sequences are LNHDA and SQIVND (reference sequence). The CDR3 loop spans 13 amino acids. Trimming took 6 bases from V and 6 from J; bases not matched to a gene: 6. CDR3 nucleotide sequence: TGTGCCAGTAGGGCAGGGGGCAAAGCTGAAGCTTTCTTT. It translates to CASRAGGKAEAFF. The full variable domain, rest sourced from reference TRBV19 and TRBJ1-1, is DGGITQSPKYLFRKEGQNVTLSCEQNLNHDAMYWYRQDPGQGLRLIYYSQIVNDFQKGDIAEGYSVSREKKESFPLTVTSAQKNPTAFYLCASRAGGKAEAFFGQGTRLTVV.

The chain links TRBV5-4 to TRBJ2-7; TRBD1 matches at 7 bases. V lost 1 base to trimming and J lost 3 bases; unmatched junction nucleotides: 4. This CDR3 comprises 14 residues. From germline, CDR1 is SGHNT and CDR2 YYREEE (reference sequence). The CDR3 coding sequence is TGTGCCAGCAGCTTGCAGCAGGGGGTCTACGAGCAGTACTTC. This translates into CASSLQQGVYEQYF. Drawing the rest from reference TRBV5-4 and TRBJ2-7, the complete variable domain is ETGVTQSPTHLIKTRGQQVTLRCSSQSGHNTVSWYQQALGQGPQFIFQYYREEENGRGNFPPRFSGLQFPNYSSELNVNALELDDSALYLCASSLQQGVYEQYFGPGTRLTVT.

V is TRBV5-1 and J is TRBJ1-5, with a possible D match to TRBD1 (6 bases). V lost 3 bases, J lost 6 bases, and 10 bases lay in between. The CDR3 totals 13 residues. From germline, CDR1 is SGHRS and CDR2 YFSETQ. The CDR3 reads CASSSGDSQPQHF. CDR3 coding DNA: TGCGCCAGCAGCTCAGGGGATAGTCAGCCCCAGCATTTT.

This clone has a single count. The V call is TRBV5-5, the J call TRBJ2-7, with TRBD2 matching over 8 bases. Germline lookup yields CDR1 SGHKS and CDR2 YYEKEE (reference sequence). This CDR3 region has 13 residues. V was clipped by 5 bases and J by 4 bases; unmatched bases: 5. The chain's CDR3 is CASSAGGAYEQYF. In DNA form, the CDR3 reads TGTGCCAGCAGTGCCGGGGGGGCGTACGAGCAGTACTTC. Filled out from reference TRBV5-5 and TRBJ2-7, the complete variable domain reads DAGVTQSPTHLIKTRGQQVTLRCSPISGHKSVSWYQQVLGQGPQFIFQYYEKEERGRGNFPDRFSARQFPNYSSELNVNALLLGDSALYLCASSAGGAYEQYFGPGTRLTVT.

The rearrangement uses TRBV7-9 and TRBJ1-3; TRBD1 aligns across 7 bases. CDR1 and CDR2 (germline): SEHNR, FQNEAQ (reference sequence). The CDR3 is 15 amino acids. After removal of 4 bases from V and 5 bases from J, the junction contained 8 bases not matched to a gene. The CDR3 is CASSSSDRERNTIYF. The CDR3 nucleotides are TGTGCCAGCAGCTCCTCTGACAGGGAGAGAAACACCATATATTTT.

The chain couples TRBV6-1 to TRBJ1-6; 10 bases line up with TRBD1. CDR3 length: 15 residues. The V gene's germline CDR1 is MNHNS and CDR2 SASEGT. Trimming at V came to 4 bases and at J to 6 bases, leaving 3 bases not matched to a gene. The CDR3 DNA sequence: TGTGCCAGCAGTGCGGACAGGGGGGTTAATTCACCCCTCCACTTT. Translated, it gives CASSADRGVNSPLHF.

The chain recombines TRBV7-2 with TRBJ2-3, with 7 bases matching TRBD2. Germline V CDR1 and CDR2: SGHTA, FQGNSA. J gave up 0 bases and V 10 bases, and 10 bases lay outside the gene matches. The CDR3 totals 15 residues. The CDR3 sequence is CATRGGGTSTDTQYF. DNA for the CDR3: TGTGCCACGAGGGGCGGGGGAACTAGCACAGATACGCAGTATTTT.

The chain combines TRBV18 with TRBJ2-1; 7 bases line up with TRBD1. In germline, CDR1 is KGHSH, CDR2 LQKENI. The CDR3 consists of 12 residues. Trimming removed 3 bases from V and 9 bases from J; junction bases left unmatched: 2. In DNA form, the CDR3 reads TGTGCCAGCTCACCCCGGGACAGTGAGCAGTTCTTC. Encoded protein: CASSPRDSEQFF.

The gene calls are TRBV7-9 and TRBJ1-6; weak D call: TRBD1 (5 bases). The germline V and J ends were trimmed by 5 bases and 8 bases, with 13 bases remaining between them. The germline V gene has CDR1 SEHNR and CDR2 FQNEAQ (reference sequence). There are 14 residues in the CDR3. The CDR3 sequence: CASSPRGSDSPLHF. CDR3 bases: TGTGCCAGCAGCCCTCGGGGGAGCGATTCACCCCTCCACTTT. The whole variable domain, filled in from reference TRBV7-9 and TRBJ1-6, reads DTGVSQNPRHKITKRGQNVTFRCDPISEHNRLYWYRQTLGQGPEFLTYFQNEAQLEKSRLLSDRFSAERPKGSFSTLEIQRTEQGDSAMYLCASSPRGSDSPLHFGNGTRLTVT.